The 23 T cell receptor beta chains in this list originate from one sample, sequenced in a study of OX40 agonist ivuxolimab in advanced cancers. Method: immunoSEQ multiplex PCR; TCRdb's copy keeps in-frame clones and lacks some. The sample shows about 77,000 clones, about 94% of them seen only once. The sequences come from CD4+ or CD8+ T cells sorted from blood, collected in a trial of the OX40 agonist ivuxolimab. Every receptor here comes from an adult with an advanced solid tumor such as melanoma, head and neck, liver or kidney cancer.

The chain carries TRBV7-2 and TRBJ2-7, with unresolved D. Germline loops: CDR1 SGHTA, CDR2 FQGNSA. This CDR3 spans 12 amino acids. V was cut by 2 bases and J by 5 bases, with 7 bases left in between. The chain's CDR3 is CASSLTHNEQYF. Here the CDR3 DNA reads TGTGCCAGCAGCTTAACTCACAACGAGCAGTACTTC. Full variable domain (outside the CDR3, taken from reference TRBV7-2 and TRBJ2-7): GAGVSQSPSNKVTEKGKDVELRCDPISGHTALYWYRQSLGQGLEFLIYFQGNSAPDKSGLPSDRFSAERTGGSVSTLTIQRTQQEDSAVYLCASSLTHNEQYFGPGTRLTVT.

The rearrangement links TRBV7-8 to TRBJ2-1; D possibly matches TRBD1 or TRBD2 (5 bases each). The CDR3 runs 15 residues. CDR1 SGHVS and CDR2 FQNEAQ come from the germline V gene. The ends were cut back, 1 base at V and 8 bases at J, with 15 bases in the middle. CDR3 in amino acids: CASSLEAGTVDEQFF. The CDR3, as DNA: TGTGCCAGCAGCTTAGAGGCAGGGACGGTGGATGAGCAGTTCTTC.

The gene calls are TRBV4-3 and TRBJ2-1, with D possibly called TRBD1 or TRBD2 (5 bases each). The CDR3 extends over 17 amino acids. CDR1 LGHNA and CDR2 YSLEER come from the germline V gene. V lost 0 bases, J lost 3 bases, and 15 bases lay in between. The CDR3 sequence is CASSQDLGTDDYNEQFF. The CDR3 DNA follows: TGCGCCAGCAGCCAAGATCTGGGGACGGACGACTACAATGAGCAGTTCTTC.

This clone was picked up one time. CDR3 sequence: CASSLPGLPTYEQYF. CDR3 coding DNA: TGTGCCAGCAGTCTACCGGGACTACCCACCTACGAGCAGTACTTC. This chain links TRBV28 with TRBJ2-7, with 7 bases that match TRBD2. CDR1 is MDHEN and CDR2 is SYDVKM in the germline V gene. This CDR3 region has 15 residues. V shed 5 bases, J shed 2 bases, and the junction held 9 bases outside the gene matches. Together with reference TRBV28 and TRBJ2-7, the CDR3 gives the full variable domain: DVKVTQSSRYLVKRTGEKVFLECVQDMDHENMFWYRQDPGLGLRLIYFSYDVKMKEKGDIPEGYSVSREKKERFSLILESASTNQTSMYLCASSLPGLPTYEQYFGPGTRLTVT.

This sequence joins TRBV2 and TRBJ1-2, with 7 nucleotides matching TRBD1. The CDR3 sequence is 12 residues long. After removal of 7 bases from V and 7 bases from J, the junction contained 6 bases not matched to a gene. CDR1 is SNHLY and CDR2 is FYNNEI in the germline V gene. The CDR3 bases are TGTGCCAGCATAGGGGGCCTGGCTGGCTACACCTTC. It encodes CASIGGLAGYTF.

The CDR3 bases are TGTGCCAGCAGCCTGGGCGGCGGGAACCAAGAGACCCAGTACTTC. Its translation: CASSLGGGNQETQYF. The chain recombines TRBV5-6 with TRBJ2-5; tentative D call: TRBD2 (6 bases). There are 15 residues in the CDR3. V dropped 4 bases and J dropped 0 bases, with 13 bases sitting between them. Germline CDR1 is SGHDT and CDR2 is YYEEEE. The full variable domain, rest sourced from reference TRBV5-6 and TRBJ2-5, is DAGVTQSPTHLIKTRGQQVTLRCSPKSGHDTVSWYQQALGQGPQFIFQYYEEEERQRGNFPDRFSGHQFPNYSSELNVNALLLGDSALYLCASSLGGGNQETQYFGPGTRLLVL.

This clone appeared a single time. The CDR3: CASTYNGETYEQYF. For the CDR3, the DNA is TGTGCCAGCACATATAACGGGGAAACATACGAGCAGTACTTC. V gene TRBV2 combines with J gene TRBJ2-7, with a tentative D call TRBD2 (5 bases). This CDR3 is 14 amino acids long. Germline loops: CDR1 SNHLY, CDR2 FYNNEI. With 7 bases removed from V and 4 bases from J, the gap between germline ends came to 17 bases.

This clone was observed a single time. This chain uses TRBV11-2 with TRBJ1-1, with D perhaps matching TRBD1 (6 bases). The CDR3 is 15 residues long. Germline V gene data show CDR1 as SGHAT and CDR2 as FQNNGV. Trimming took 0 bases from V and 5 from J, leaving 13 bases between them. CDR3 sequence: CASSLESGVDTEAFF. CDR3 nucleotides: TGTGCCAGCAGCTTAGAGTCAGGGGTAGATACTGAAGCTTTCTTT.

This clone was picked up one time. The chain carries TRBV15 and TRBJ1-1; 7 positions match TRBD1. The germline V gene encodes CDR1 LNHNV and CDR2 YYDKDF (reference sequence). CDR3 length equals 17 residues. With V trimmed by 5 bases and J by 1 base, 13 bases remained unmatched. As DNA, the CDR3 is TGTGCCACCAGCCTCAAGGCTTTGGGACAGCAGAACACTGAAGCTTTCTTT. It specifies CATSLKALGQQNTEAFF. Full variable domain (remainder filled in from reference TRBV15 and TRBJ1-1): DAMVIQNPRYQVTQFGKPVTLSCSQTLNHNVMYWYQQKSSQAPKLLFHYYDKDFNNEADTPDNFQSRRPNTSFCFLDIRSPGLGDTAMYLCATSLKALGQQNTEAFFGQGTRLTVV.

V is TRBV5-8 and J is TRBJ2-1; D remains ambiguous. CDR1 SGHTS and CDR2 YDEGEE come from the germline V gene. Trimming removed 2 bases from V and 10 bases from J, with 1 base in between. The CDR3 length is 9 residues. CDR3 DNA: TGTGCCAGCAGCTTCGAGCAGTTCTTC. Translating gives CASSFEQFF.

V is TRBV18 and J is TRBJ1-1, with D hard to call. The germline V gene has CDR1 KGHSH and CDR2 LQKENI. With 6 bases removed from V and 2 bases from J, the gap between germline ends came to 13 bases. The CDR3 runs 14 residues. CDR3 sequence: CASSPGLVNTEAFF. CDR3 in DNA: TGTGCCAGCTCTCCGGGGTTGGTCAACACTGAAGCTTTCTTT.

V and J are TRBV2 and TRBJ1-3; no clear D gene. The V end lost 2 bases, the J end lost 0 bases, and 8 bases lay between the germline ends. CDR3 size: 15 residues. Germline CDR1 is SNHLY and CDR2 is FYNNEI. CDR3 residues: CASSESRSSGNTIYF. The CDR3 DNA is TGTGCCAGCAGTGAATCAAGGAGCTCTGGAAACACCATATATTTT.

The genes are TRBV27 and TRBJ2-7, with D uncertain. V lost 6 bases and J lost 0, with 12 bases in between. Germline V lookup: CDR1 MNHEY, CDR2 SMNVEV (reference sequence). The CDR3 has 14 residues. The chain's CDR3 is CASRGIRRSYEQYF. CDR3 nucleotide sequence: TGTGCCAGCAGGGGCATACGCCGCTCCTACGAGCAGTACTTC.

The chain carries TRBV7-6 and TRBJ2-7, with TRBD2 matching over 7 bases. The CDR3 loop spans 15 amino acids. Germline lookup yields CDR1 SGHVS and CDR2 FNYEAQ. Trimming at V came to 5 bases and at J to 3 bases, leaving 10 bases not matched to a gene. The CDR3 reads CASSVGSGARYEQYF. The CDR3 nucleotides are TGTGCCAGCAGCGTCGGAAGCGGGGCTCGCTACGAGCAGTACTTC.

This chain uses TRBV6-5 with TRBJ1-5; D perhaps matches TRBD1 (5 bases). V was shortened by 4 bases and J by 6 bases, with 16 bases between the two germline ends. The germline gives CDR1 MNHEY, CDR2 SVGAGI. The CDR3 is made up of 15 amino acids. This CDR3 is CASSWGPPGSQPQHF. The CDR3 DNA reads as TGTGCCAGCAGTTGGGGACCGCCAGGGTCTCAGCCCCAGCATTTT.

The chain joins TRBV4-1 to TRBJ2-1, with D possibly matching TRBD1 (6 bases). Germline CDR1 and CDR2: MGHRA and YSYEKL. V was trimmed by 3 bases and J by 1 base, leaving 16 bases between them. The CDR3 contains 17 residues. The CDR3 here is CASSHEFTGSSYNEQFF. CDR3 nucleotide sequence: TGCGCCAGCAGCCACGAATTCACAGGGTCGTCCTACAATGAGCAGTTCTTC.

This chain uses TRBV14 with TRBJ2-3; 10 nucleotides align to TRBD1. V was clipped by 0 bases and J by 4 bases; unmatched bases: 7. The CDR3 totals 17 residues. The germline CDR1 and CDR2 sequences are SGHDN and FVKESK. The CDR3: CASSQDPRQGAADTQYF. In DNA, the CDR3 is TGTGCCAGCAGCCAAGATCCTCGACAGGGGGCAGCAGATACGCAGTATTTT.

Only a few counts were recorded for this clone. The chain is built from TRBV7-6 and TRBJ2-2; D gene uncertain. This CDR3 comprises 11 residues. The germline CDR1 and CDR2 sequences are SGHVS and FNYEAQ. The V end was cut by 5 bases, the J end by 8 bases, with 6 bases between. Written as DNA, the CDR3 is TGTGCCAGCAGCGGCACTGGGGAGCTGTTTTTT. Its protein is CASSGTGELFF.

This clone was counted once. The V gene is TRBV4-3, the J gene TRBJ1-2; D gene uncertain. CDR1 and CDR2 from the germline V gene are LGHNA and YSLEER. V was clipped by 4 bases and J by 3 bases, with 21 bases between them. The CDR3 spans 17 residues. The CDR3 reads CASSLSRTDHSYYGYTF. The CDR3 region has the DNA TGCGCCAGCAGCCTTTCGCGGACGGACCACTCCTACTATGGCTACACCTTC.

V gene TRBV2 combines with J gene TRBJ1-5, with no clear D. From germline, CDR1 is SNHLY and CDR2 FYNNEI. Trimming pared 2 bases from V and 4 bases from J, leaving 12 bases between. The CDR3 contains 15 residues. CDR3 coding DNA: TGTGCCAGCAGTGAAAGGAGCGGCCTTAATCAGCCCCAGCATTTT. Amino acids: CASSERSGLNQPQHF.

V is TRBV4-3 and J is TRBJ1-1; no reliable D call. Germline V lookup: CDR1 LGHNA, CDR2 YSLEER. The CDR3 consists of 13 residues. Trimming removed 3 bases at V and 7 bases at J, with 12 bases between. The CDR3 DNA reads as TGCGCCAGCAGCCATTCATCTCCAGGTGAAGCTTTCTTT. It codes for CASSHSSPGEAFF.

J is TRBJ2-5 and V is TRBV10-1; 8 bases are a match to TRBD2. TRBJ2-7 matches the DNA end more closely, so the J call is doubtful. CDR1 is WNHNN, CDR2 SYGVQD, per germline (reference sequence). This CDR3 comprises 13 residues. The CDR3 is CASSPGLDYEQYF. In nucleotides, the CDR3 is TGCGCCAGCAGCCCGGGACTAGACTACGAGCAGTACTTC.

V is TRBV14 and J is TRBJ2-7; D is undetermined. V lost 0 bases, J lost 5 bases, and 5 bases lay in between. CDR1 and CDR2 from the germline V gene are SGHDN and FVKESK. The CDR3 length is 12 residues. This chain's CDR3 is CASSQEADEQYF. The DNA of the CDR3 is TGTGCCAGCAGCCAAGAGGCCGACGAGCAGTACTTC.